What follows describes a single TCR beta chain. This record belongs to a study of blood T cell repertoires in COVID-19. The overall study: Sites across the United States, Italy and Spain contributed samples from acute and convalescent COVID-19. In each case, the material was cDNA or gDNA derived from T cells, B-cell-depleted T cells, or PBMCs.

The repertoire was sequenced with immunoSEQ multiplex PCR; TCRdb's copy has only in-frame clones and lacks some. This table has 100,000 or so clones, approximately 83% appearing once. This TCR derives from a man aged 50 to 60 with acute or convalescent COVID-19. Material for sequencing was peripheral blood.

Here the CDR3 reads CASSALAGAETQYF. DNA for the CDR3: TGTGCCAGCAGCGCCTTAGCGGGAGCAGAGACCCAGTACTTC. The rearrangement links TRBV9 to TRBJ2-5; 9 bases are a match to TRBD2. From germline, CDR1 is SGDLS and CDR2 YYNGEE. V shed 3 bases, J shed 4 bases, and the junction held 4 bases outside the gene matches. The CDR3 is 14 amino acids.